This is a list of T cell receptor beta chains from one sample in a study of CD8+ T cells in alopecia areata. Some clones are missing from TCRdb's copy, which holds only in-frame ones; the method was immunoSEQ multiplex PCR. Here the sample spans 190,000 or so clones, around 60% being singletons. The sequenced sample was CD8+ T cells sorted from blood, obtained at week 24, from a patient treated with tofacitinib. The receptors here all came from a human donor with alopecia areata. CDR3s include the opening cysteine and the closing phenylalanine or tryptophan.

j_gene | v_gene | CDR3aa
TRBJ2-5 | TRBV6-1 | CASSVPLDRLKRETQYF
TRBJ1-6 | TRBV14 | CASSQGVTNSPLHF
TRBJ2-2 | TRBV6-5 | CASSISGGAGELFF
TRBJ1-2 | TRBV2 | CATYTGKPGGYTF
TRBJ2-7 | TRBV5-1 | CASSYSGTRLVGESLEQYF
TRBJ2-2 | TRBV5-1 | CASSWTPGQTNTGELFF
TRBJ2-3 | TRBV28 | CASSLTDTQYF
TRBJ2-1 | TRBV19 | CASSTGVTYNEQFF
TRBJ1-5 | TRBV30 | CAWSYGGNQPQHF
TRBJ1-1 | TRBV30 | CAWSVLPGPTEAFF
TRBJ2-7 | TRBV11-2 | CASSLDLGLQGWFPEQYF
TRBJ2-7 | TRBV13 | CASSPRTGGYEQYF
TRBJ2-7 | TRBV23-1 | CASSPPSTGMTYEQYF
TRBJ2-7 | TRBV30 | CAWEPGQGAGEQYF
TRBJ2-5 | TRBV7-2 | CASSNSRGAIETQYF
TRBJ2-2 | TRBV10-3 | CAGGAENTGELFF
TRBJ2-7 | TRBV27 | CASRTNIYEQYF
TRBJ2-5 | TRBV5-1 | CASSLEPGEETQYF
TRBJ1-5 | TRBV15 | CATSSQGNQPQHF
TRBJ2-7 | TRBV14 | CASSQGQGPYEQYF
TRBJ2-1 | TRBV5-6 | CASSLEGTGGQFF
TRBJ1-1 | TRBV9 | CASSASWGEAFF
TRBJ2-3 | TRBV13 | CASQGPSSTDTQYF
TRBJ1-1 | TRBV19 | CASAPSLAEAFF
TRBJ1-6 | TRBV10-3 | CAISERTEYNSPLHF
TRBJ2-7 | TRBV30 | CAWSAGDYEQYF
TRBJ2-1 | TRBV5-1 | CASNGGDQNNEQFF
TRBJ1-2 | TRBV29-1 | CSAPGARDYGYTF
TRBJ1-5 | TRBV15 | CATSTGGNQPQHF
TRBJ2-5 | TRBV6-5 | CASSYSGGETQYF
TRBJ1-3 | TRBV10-3 | CAISESGEYLVF
TRBJ2-3 | TRBV11-2 | CASSLREEGGGTDTQYF
TRBJ1-1 | TRBV6-1 | CASPRGGLATEAFF
TRBJ2-7 | TRBV4-1 | CASSQTGTYEQYF
TRBJ1-6 | TRBV4-2 | CASSQDPLREGTTYNSPLHF
TRBJ1-4 | TRBV30 | CAWSTDGEKLFF
TRBJ2-1 | TRBV30 | CAWRGGGSYNEQFF
TRBJ1-5 | TRBV7-9 | CASSPGGGNQPQHF
TRBJ2-7 | TRBV7-9 | CASSFRLAGGSYEQYF
TRBJ2-7 | TRBV30 | CASSRDRSYEQYF
TRBJ1-2 | TRBV11-2 | CASSLGTGYGYTF
TRBJ2-3 | TRBV11-2 | CASSAYRGDTQYF